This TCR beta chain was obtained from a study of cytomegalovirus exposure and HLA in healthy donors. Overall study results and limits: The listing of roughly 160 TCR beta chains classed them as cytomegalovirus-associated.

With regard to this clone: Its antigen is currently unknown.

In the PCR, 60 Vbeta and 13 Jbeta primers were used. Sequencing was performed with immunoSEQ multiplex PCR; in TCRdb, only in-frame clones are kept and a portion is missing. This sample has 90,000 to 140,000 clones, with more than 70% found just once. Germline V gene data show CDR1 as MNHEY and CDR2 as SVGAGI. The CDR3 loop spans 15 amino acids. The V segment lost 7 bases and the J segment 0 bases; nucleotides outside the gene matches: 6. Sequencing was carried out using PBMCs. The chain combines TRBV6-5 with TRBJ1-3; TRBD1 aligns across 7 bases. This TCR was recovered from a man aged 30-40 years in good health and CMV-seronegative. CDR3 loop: CASTSGDSSGNTIYF. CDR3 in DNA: TGTGCCAGCACCTCAGGGGACAGCTCTGGAAACACCATATATTTT.